A single sample gave rise to the 22 T cell receptor beta chains below, sequenced in a study of response to subunit inactivated influenza vaccine. TCRdb recomputed calls from the RT-PCR reads with MiXCR, one row per CDR3 protein. The data show roughly 500,000 distinct CDR3 sequences, approximately 15% seen once. Material: CD4+ T cells sorted from PBMCs, obtained around 25 months after vaccination. The receptors stem from a man aged 45 to 75 who received an inactivated influenza vaccine.

V usage is TRBV6-5 and J usage is TRBJ1-4, with 10 bases identical to TRBD1. Germline assignment: CDR1 MNHEY and CDR2 SVGAGI. The CDR3 consists of 15 residues. V shed 4 bases and J 5 bases; nucleotides not matched to a gene: 4. CDR3 protein: CASSFGTGANEKLFF. As DNA, the CDR3 is TGTGCCAGCAGTTTTGGGACAGGGGCAAATGAAAAACTGTTTTTT.

This rearrangement joins TRBV7-2 to TRBJ2-1, with D unclear. V lost 4 bases and J 10 bases, leaving 17 bases between the germline ends. CDR1 and CDR2 (germline): SGHTA, FQGNSA. This CDR3 contains 14 residues. The CDR3 region is CASSSAGVQAEQFF. The CDR3 nucleotides read TGTGCCAGCAGCTCAGCCGGCGTTCAGGCGGAGCAGTTCTTC.

This clonotype was recorded a few times. V gene TRBV14 combines with J gene TRBJ1-6; D is perhaps TRBD1 (6 bases). From germline, CDR1 is SGHDN and CDR2 FVKESK. Trimming cost V 3 bases and J 7 bases, with 7 bases left between them. There are 13 residues in the CDR3. The CDR3 here is CASSQTGNSPLHF. The CDR3 coding sequence is TGTGCCAGCAGCCAGACAGGAAATTCACCCCTCCACTTT.

This clonotype was seen a handful of times. The CDR3 sequence is CASSYVGYPSYEQYF. DNA of the CDR3: TGTGCCAGCAGTTACGTGGGCTACCCCTCCTACGAGCAGTACTTC. J is TRBJ2-7 and V is TRBV6-5; D is unclear. Germline values: CDR1 MNHEY, CDR2 SVGAGI. Between the trimmed V and J ends, which lost 2 bases and 0 bases, there was a span of 11 bases. This CDR3 has 15 residues.

CDR3 sequence (DNA): TGTGCCAGCAGCCCATTTCGTTATAATTCACCCCTCCACTTT. It translates to CASSPFRYNSPLHF. The chain carries TRBV21-1 and TRBJ1-6. TRBV21-1 is given as a pseudogene. The CDR3 is 14 residues long.

The V and J genes are TRBV20-1 and TRBJ2-3, with D uncertain. The CDR3 is 14 residues long. Trimming stripped 3 bases from V and 2 bases from J, with 12 bases between. The germline gives CDR1 DFQATT, CDR2 SNEGSKA (reference sequence). CDR3 amino acids: CSARGSPVTDTQYF. CDR3 DNA: TGCAGTGCTAGGGGGTCCCCCGTCACAGATACGCAGTATTTT.

This clonotype was detected many times. The genes are TRBV4-2 and TRBJ2-7, with D possibly being TRBD2 (6 bases). The CDR3 spans 17 residues. The germline V and J ends were trimmed by 0 bases and 4 bases, with 19 bases remaining between them. The germline V gene encodes CDR1 LGHNA and CDR2 YNFKEQ. In DNA form, the CDR3 reads TGTGCCAGCAGCCAAGATCTGGGGCGCGGAGGGACTTACGAGCAGTACTTC. Its translation: CASSQDLGRGGTYEQYF.

The sample holds many counts of this clonotype. The chain employs TRBV12-3 or TRBV12-4 and TRBJ1-2; D is ambiguous. There are 14 residues in the CDR3. Trimming stripped 1 base from V and 7 bases from J, with 13 bases between. CDR3 in amino acids: CASSLGAVSGGYTF. CDR3 in DNA: TGTGCCAGCAGTTTAGGGGCAGTCTCCGGTGGCTACACCTTC.

The chain has TRBV9 and TRBJ1-3, with a tentative D call TRBD1 (5 bases). The CDR3 loop spans 15 amino acids. The germline CDR1 and CDR2 sequences are SGDLS and YYNGEE. Trimming removed 3 bases at V and 2 bases at J, with 12 bases between. In DNA, the CDR3 is TGTGCCAGCAGCGCGCAACAGGTAGCTGGAAACACCATATATTTT. As protein: CASSAQQVAGNTIYF.

V and J are TRBV20-1 and TRBJ1-6; 7 bases are a match to TRBD1. The CDR3 consists of 15 residues. The germline CDR1 and CDR2 sequences are DFQATT and SNEGSKA (reference sequence). The J segment lost 7 bases and the V segment lost 3 bases, leaving 9 bases of the junction unmatched. CDR3 sequence (DNA): TGCAGTGCTAGCCTAGGGGGCGCGGGCAATTCACCCCTCCACTTT. Translated, it gives CSASLGGAGNSPLHF.

This clonotype was picked up a small number of times. J is TRBJ2-6 and V is TRBV15; a weak D match, TRBD2 (5 bases). The germline V gene has CDR1 LNHNV and CDR2 YYDKDF (reference sequence). V lost 7 bases to trimming and J lost 1 base, with 11 bases between them. This CDR3 contains 15 residues. CDR3 DNA sequence: TGTGCCACCACCCTTAGGGAGTCTGGGGCCAACGTCCTGACTTTC. Translation: CATTLRESGANVLTF.

This clonotype was detected a few times. V gene TRBV2 combines with J gene TRBJ1-5; 8 bases are shared with TRBD1. Trimming cost V 6 bases and J 5 bases; bases outside gene matches: 3. The CDR3 consists of 13 residues. CDR1 is SNHLY, CDR2 FYNNEI, per germline. As DNA, the CDR3 is TGTGCCAGCAGCAAGGACAGGGATCAGCCCCAGCATTTT. Its protein product is CASSKDRDQPQHF. The variable domain in full, with the rest retrieved from reference TRBV2 and TRBJ1-5, is EPEVTQTPSHQVTQMGQEVILRCVPISNHLYFYWYRQILGQKVEFLVSFYNNEISEKSEIFDDQFSVERPDGSNFTLKIRSTKLEDSAMYFCASSKDRDQPQHFGDGTRLSIL.

This chain connects TRBV4-3 to TRBJ2-1; the match to TRBD2 covers 10 bases. Germline V gene sequence: CDR1 LGHNA, CDR2 YSLEER. Trimming removed 1 base from V and 2 bases from J; junction bases left unmatched: 5. The CDR3 covers 17 residues. CDR3 coding DNA: TGCGCCAGCAGCCAAGCGCCTAGCGGGGGAGCCTACAATGAGCAGTTCTTC. Translating it yields CASSQAPSGGAYNEQFF.

The V call is TRBV7-2, the J call TRBJ2-1; TRBD1 matches at 7 bases. Germline-derived CDR1 and CDR2 are SGHTA and FQGNSA. The CDR3 is 13 residues long. J was trimmed by 15 bases and V by 4 bases; bases with no gene match: 12. The CDR3 region has the DNA TGTGCCAGCAGCTACAGAGTAGACAGGGAGTGGTTCTTC. Protein sequence: CASSYRVDREWFF.

V and J are TRBV12-3 or TRBV12-4 and TRBJ2-5; D call uncertain. This CDR3 region has 12 residues. Trimming removed 7 bases from V and 1 base from J, with 7 bases in between. The CDR3 reads CASTSTQETQYF. The DNA for the CDR3 is TGTGCCAGCACCAGTACCCAAGAGACCCAGTACTTC.

This clonotype was seen repeatedly, ten times or more. This rearrangement joins TRBV20-1 to TRBJ2-7; D not certain. Trimming took off 7 bases at V and 0 bases at J, with 7 bases between the two ends. The germline gives CDR1 DFQATT, CDR2 SNEGSKA (reference sequence). The CDR3 consists of 11 residues. The CDR3 is CSGQTSYEQYF. Written as DNA, the CDR3 is TGCAGTGGTCAAACCTCCTACGAGCAGTACTTC.

The chain is built from TRBV27 and TRBJ2-7, with D possibly TRBD2 on 6 matching bases. V lost 8 bases, J lost 1 base, and 18 bases lay in between. The V gene's germline CDR1 is MNHEY and CDR2 SMNVEV (reference sequence). The CDR3 totals 15 residues. The CDR3 DNA is TGTGCCAGCTCCCCTGCGGGACCTGGATCCTACGAGCAGTACTTC. Protein sequence: CASSPAGPGSYEQYF.

This clonotype came up a few times. V usage is TRBV10-3 and J usage is TRBJ2-2; 7 bases are a match to TRBD2. The J segment lost 1 base and the V segment lost 8 bases, leaving 7 bases of the junction unmatched. The CDR3 runs 15 residues. Germline V lookup: CDR1 ENHRY, CDR2 SYGVKD. In nucleotides, the CDR3 is TGTGCCATCGCCGGGGGGACTAAGAACACCGGGGAGCTGTTTTTT. This gives the protein CAIAGGTKNTGELFF.

V usage is TRBV6-1 and J usage is TRBJ2-7; D may be TRBD1 (5 bases). CDR1 is MNHNS, CDR2 SASEGT, per germline. The V end was cut by 6 bases, the J end by 3 bases, with 21 bases between. The CDR3 consists of 16 residues. The CDR3 DNA is TGTGCCAGCAGGTCACTACTGGACATCTCGAACTACGAGCAGTACTTC. Translating it yields CASRSLLDISNYEQYF.

This clonotype was seen more than once but under ten times. The chain employs TRBV15 and TRBJ2-7, with 7 bases that match TRBD1. V shed 0 bases and J 3 bases; nucleotides not matched to a gene: 5. The CDR3 loop spans 15 amino acids. Germline loops: CDR1 LNHNV, CDR2 YYDKDF (reference sequence). DNA of the CDR3: TGTGCCACCAGCAGAGATGGAGCAGGGGGCTACGAGCAGTACTTC. Amino acids: CATSRDGAGGYEQYF. Drawing the rest from reference TRBV15 and TRBJ2-7, the complete variable domain is DAMVIQNPRYQVTQFGKPVTLSCSQTLNHNVMYWYQQKSSQAPKLLFHYYDKDFNNEADTPDNFQSRRPNTSFCFLDIRSPGLGDTAMYLCATSRDGAGGYEQYFGPGTRLTVT.

This clonotype was recorded at least ten times. This chain uses TRBV10-1 with TRBJ1-1, with 8 bases fitting TRBD1. J gave up 5 bases and V 6 bases, and 5 bases lay outside the gene matches. The CDR3 extends over 13 amino acids. CDR1 and CDR2 from the germline V gene are WNHNN and SYGVQD (reference sequence). The DNA of the CDR3 is TGCGCCAGCAGAGGACAGGGTGGTACTGAAGCTTTCTTT. It yields the protein CASRGQGGTEAFF.

This chain links TRBV3-1 with TRBJ2-5; tentative D call: TRBD2 (6 bases). There are 15 residues in the CDR3. The V gene lost 2 bases and the J gene lost 5 bases, with 15 bases spanning the gap. Germline V gives CDR1 LGHDT, CDR2 YNNKEL (reference sequence). The DNA for the CDR3 is TGTGCCAGCAGCCAAATGGCGGGGTCTGGGGAGACCCAGTACTTC. Amino acids: CASSQMAGSGETQYF.